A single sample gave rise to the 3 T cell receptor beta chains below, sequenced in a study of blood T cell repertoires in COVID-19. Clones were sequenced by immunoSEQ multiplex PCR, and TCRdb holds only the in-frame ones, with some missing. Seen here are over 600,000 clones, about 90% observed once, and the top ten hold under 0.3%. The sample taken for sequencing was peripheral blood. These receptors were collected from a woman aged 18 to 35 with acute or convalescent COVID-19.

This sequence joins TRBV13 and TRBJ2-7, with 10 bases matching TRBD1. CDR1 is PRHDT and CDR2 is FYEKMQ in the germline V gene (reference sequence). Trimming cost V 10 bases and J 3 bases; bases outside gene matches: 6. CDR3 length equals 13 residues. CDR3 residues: CATGTGAIYEQYF. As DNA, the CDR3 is TGTGCCACCGGGACAGGGGCTATCTACGAGCAGTACTTC.

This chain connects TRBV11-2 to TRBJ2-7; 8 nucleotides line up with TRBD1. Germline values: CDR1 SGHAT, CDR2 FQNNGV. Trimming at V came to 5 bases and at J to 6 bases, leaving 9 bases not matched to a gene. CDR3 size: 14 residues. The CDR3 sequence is CASSRQGASGEQYF. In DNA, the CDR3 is TGTGCCAGCAGCCGCCAGGGGGCTTCAGGCGAGCAGTACTTC.

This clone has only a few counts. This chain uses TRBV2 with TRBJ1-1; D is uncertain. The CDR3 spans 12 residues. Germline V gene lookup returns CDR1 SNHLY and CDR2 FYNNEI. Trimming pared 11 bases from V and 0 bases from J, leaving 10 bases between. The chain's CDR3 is CAFGDLNTEAFF. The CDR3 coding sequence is TGTGCCTTTGGAGATCTGAACACTGAAGCTTTCTTT.